This T cell receptor beta chain was retrieved from a study of graft-versus-host responses after intestinal transplantation (dated by TCRdb to 2020 to 2023). About the full investigation: The transplants that recipients got were multivisceral, liver-intestinal, or isolated intestinal. Every recipient was given anti-thymocyte globulin induction, then maintenance tacrolimus and steroids for two to three years. Bulk TCR-beta CDR3 sequencing was used to track graft-versus-host and host-versus-graft alloreactive T cell clones in the graft, circulation and bone marrow after intestinal transplantation. To identify alloreactive clones, pre-transplant mixed lymphocyte reaction products were sequenced and compared with unstimulated pre-transplant donor and recipient T cells. Of the 20 to 25 intestinal transplant recipients enrolled in the cohort, one of whom was a retransplant, 3 patients without pretransplant specimens were excluded. Donor T cell macrochimerism was defined as a peak of at least 4% donor T cells among recipient peripheral blood mononuclear cells. Instead of going to the commercial service, samples from a few later patients were sequenced in-house on an Illumina MiSeq and processed with MiXCR. The study at large found these results: Early after transplant, declines in HvG clones were associated with peak levels of circulating GvH clones. Patients with donor T cell macrochimerism had high GvH to HvG T cell clonal ratios in their allografts. GvH clones turned up in recipient bone marrow, with some appearing earlier in ileal mucosa or blood, a pattern consistent with an intestinal mucosal origin. The relatively low number and heterogeneity of intestinal transplant patients limited the conclusions.

Measured from the cysteine to the phenylalanine, the CDR3 is 16 residues long. Only the CDR3 DNA is retained, 48 bases long and in frame from the first base. V drops 5 bases and J drops 0 bases, leaving 17 bases in between. From a lookup of the germline V gene (reference sequence), CDR1 and CDR2 are MNHEY and SMNVEV. The library was generated by the immunoSEQ multiplex PCR assay. High-throughput TCR-beta CDR3 sequencing of genomic DNA from most patients was performed by Adaptive Biotechnologies. Per the source publication's procedure: TCR sequencing data for over 15 patients were retrieved from Adaptive's ImmunoSEQ software; three other patients were processed with MiXCR and VDJtools. CDR3 nucleotide sequences shared between donor and recipient were removed because the origin of such sequences could not be assigned. To count as alloreactive, a clone needed at least 2-fold expansion over unstimulated cells and a minimum CFSE-low frequency of 0.002% (template counts) or 0.001% (read counts). Clones were considered mappable if detected in sequenced pre-transplant spleen, lymph node, or MLR CFSE-low populations of the donor or recipient. The cumulative frequency of alloreactive clones was calculated as a percentage of all sequences, weighted by copy number. TCRdb took this table from immuneACCESS and kept in-frame rearrangements with V and J called. Such tables lack part of the clones; where checked against another copy, unresolved V genes explain under half of the gap, and the rest is unexplained. The V and J calls and clone size are taken from that table; D and trimming were inferred from the DNA. This sample is represented by about 37,000 clones; 87% of them were singletons. The top ten clonotypes cover roughly 18% of the sample.

Intraepithelial and lamina propria lymphocytes were isolated from graft specimens using dithiothreitol, EDTA incubations and collagenase D digestion. Serial intestinal graft biopsy specimens collected up to 600 days after transplant underwent bulk TCR-beta sequencing. As for this clone: Its antigen is still unknown. There are no base qualities to consult, and no much larger clone falls within one base.

Specimen: ileum tissue, collected 200 to 210 days after intestinal transplant. The origin of this receptor is a human patient who received an intestinal transplant, so some T cells may come from the graft donor. The V and J segments used are TRBV27 and TRBJ2-7, with the D segment possibly TRBD1 or TRBD2, each aligning over 5 bases. The bases read TGTGCCAGCAGTATGCTCGGGACGTTCAGCTCCTACGAGCAGTACTTC. Its translation is CASSMLGTFSSYEQYF.